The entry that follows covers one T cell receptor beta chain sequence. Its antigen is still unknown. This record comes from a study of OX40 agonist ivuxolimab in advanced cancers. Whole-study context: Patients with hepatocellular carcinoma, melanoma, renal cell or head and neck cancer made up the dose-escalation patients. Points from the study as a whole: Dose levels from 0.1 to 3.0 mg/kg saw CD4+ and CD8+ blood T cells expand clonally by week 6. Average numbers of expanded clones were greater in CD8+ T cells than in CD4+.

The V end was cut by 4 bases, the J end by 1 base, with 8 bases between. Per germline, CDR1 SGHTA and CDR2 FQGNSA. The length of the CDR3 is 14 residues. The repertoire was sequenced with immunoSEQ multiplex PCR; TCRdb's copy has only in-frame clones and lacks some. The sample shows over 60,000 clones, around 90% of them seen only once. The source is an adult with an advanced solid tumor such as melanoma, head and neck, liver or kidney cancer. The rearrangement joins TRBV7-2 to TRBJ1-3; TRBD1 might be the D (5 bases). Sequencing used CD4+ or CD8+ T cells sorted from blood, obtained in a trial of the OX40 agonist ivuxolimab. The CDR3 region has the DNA TGTGCCAGCAGCTCTCGGGGGTCTGGAAACACCATATATTTT. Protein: CASSSRGSGNTIYF. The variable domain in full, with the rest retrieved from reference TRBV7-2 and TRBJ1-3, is GAGVSQSPSNKVTEKGKDVELRCDPISGHTALYWYRQSLGQGLEFLIYFQGNSAPDKSGLPSDRFSAERTGGSVSTLTIQRTQQEDSAVYLCASSSRGSGNTIYFGEGSWLTVV.